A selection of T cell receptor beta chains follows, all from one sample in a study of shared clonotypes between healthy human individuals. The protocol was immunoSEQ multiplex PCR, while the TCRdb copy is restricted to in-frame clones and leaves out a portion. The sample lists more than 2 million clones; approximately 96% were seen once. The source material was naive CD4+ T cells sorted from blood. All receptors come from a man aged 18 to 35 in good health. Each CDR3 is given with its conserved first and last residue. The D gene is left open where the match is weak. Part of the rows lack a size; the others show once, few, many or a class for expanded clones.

CDR3 protein: CASSAQRNTEAFF
CDR3 DNA: TGTGCCAGCAGTGCCCAGAGGAACACTGAAGCTTTCTTT
J gene: TRBJ1-1
CDR3 length: 13
clone size: .
V gene: TRBV6-4
D gene: .

CDR3 protein: CAWRGSSYNEQFF
CDR3 DNA: TGTGCCTGGCGGGGTAGCTCCTACAATGAGCAGTTCTTC
J gene: TRBJ2-1
CDR3 length: 13
clone size: .
V gene: TRBV30
D gene: .

CDR3 protein: CASSLGTGQAYEQYF
CDR3 DNA: TGTGCCAGCAGCTTAGGGACAGGACAAGCCTACGAGCAGTACTTC
J gene: TRBJ2-7
CDR3 length: 15
clone size: .
V gene: TRBV5-4
D gene: TRBD1

CDR3 protein: CASSSAYGYTF
CDR3 DNA: TGTGCCAGCAGCTCCGCCTATGGCTACACCTTC
J gene: TRBJ1-2
CDR3 length: 11
clone size: few
V gene: TRBV25-1
D gene: .

CDR3 protein: CASSLDWGTGANVLTF
CDR3 DNA: TGCGCCAGCAGCTTGGACTGGGGGACTGGGGCCAACGTCCTGACTTTC
J gene: TRBJ2-6
CDR3 length: 16
clone size: .
V gene: TRBV5-1
D gene: .

CDR3 protein: CASSVGLAGSQETQYF
CDR3 DNA: TGCGCCAGCAGCGTGGGACTAGCGGGAAGCCAAGAGACCCAGTACTTC
J gene: TRBJ2-5
CDR3 length: 16
clone size: .
V gene: TRBV5-1
D gene: TRBD2

CDR3 protein: CASRLSAGGLFNEQFF
CDR3 DNA: TGTGCAAGTCGCTTATCAGCGGGGGGGCTATTCAACGAGCAGTTCTTC
J gene: TRBJ2-1
CDR3 length: 16
clone size: .
V gene: TRBV12-2
D gene: .

CDR3 protein: CASSQGGQGYEQFF
CDR3 DNA: TGTGCCAGCAGCCAAGGGGGGCAGGGGTATGAGCAGTTCTTC
J gene: TRBJ2-1
CDR3 length: 14
clone size: .
V gene: TRBV4-2
D gene: .

CDR3 protein: CASSGDTRRYNEQFF
CDR3 DNA: TGCGCCAGCTCAGGGGACACCCGGCGTTACAATGAGCAGTTCTTC
J gene: TRBJ2-1
CDR3 length: 15
clone size: .
V gene: TRBV5-1
D gene: .

CDR3 protein: CASSQEGGGARETQYF
CDR3 DNA: TGCGCCAGCAGCCAAGAGGGCGGGGGGGCGCGAGAGACCCAGTACTTC
J gene: TRBJ2-5
CDR3 length: 16
clone size: .
V gene: TRBV4-1
D gene: TRBD2

CDR3 protein: CASSLGPRASEGETQYF
CDR3 DNA: TGTGCCAGCAGCTTAGGCCCGCGGGCTTCTGAGGGAGAGACCCAGTACTTC
J gene: TRBJ2-5
CDR3 length: 17
clone size: once
V gene: TRBV7-2
D gene: .

CDR3 protein: CASSQGLAGGETQYF
CDR3 DNA: TGCGCCAGCAGCCAGGGACTAGCGGGAGGAGAGACCCAGTACTTC
J gene: TRBJ2-5
CDR3 length: 15
clone size: once
V gene: TRBV5-1
D gene: TRBD2

CDR3 protein: CASSPFRTIGEQFF
CDR3 DNA: TGTGCCAGCAGCCCTTTTAGGACGATCGGTGAGCAGTTCTTC
J gene: TRBJ2-1
CDR3 length: 14
clone size: once
V gene: TRBV27
D gene: .

CDR3 protein: CASSQSTGLQETQYF
CDR3 DNA: TGTGCCAGCTCACAGAGTACAGGGCTCCAAGAGACCCAGTACTTC
J gene: TRBJ2-5
CDR3 length: 15
clone size: .
V gene: TRBV18
D gene: .

CDR3 protein: CASSRDRERNTIYF
CDR3 DNA: TGTGCCAGCAGCAGGGATCGGGAGAGAAACACCATATATTTT
J gene: TRBJ1-3
CDR3 length: 14
clone size: .
V gene: TRBV6-6
D gene: .

CDR3 protein: CASSGLPGPETQYF
CDR3 DNA: TGTGCCAGCTCAGGACTCCCAGGTCCGGAGACCCAGTACTTC
J gene: TRBJ2-5
CDR3 length: 14
clone size: .
V gene: TRBV18
D gene: .

CDR3 protein: CASRGGSDRTFSGANVLTF
CDR3 DNA: TGTGCCAGTCGGGGGGGATCAGACAGAACCTTCTCTGGGGCCAACGTCCTGACTTTC
J gene: TRBJ2-6
CDR3 length: 19
clone size: once
V gene: TRBV5-4
D gene: TRBD2

CDR3 protein: CASSPHPLNYGYTF
CDR3 DNA: TGTGCCAGCAGCCCACATCCCCTTAACTATGGCTACACCTTC
J gene: TRBJ1-2
CDR3 length: 14
clone size: .
V gene: TRBV6-5
D gene: .

CDR3 protein: CASSFRGLAGKGTGELFF
CDR3 DNA: TGTGCCAGCAGCTTCAGGGGACTAGCGGGGAAAGGCACCGGGGAGCTGTTTTTT
J gene: TRBJ2-2
CDR3 length: 18
clone size: .
V gene: TRBV7-2
D gene: TRBD2

CDR3 protein: CAWGGGVNTEAFF
CDR3 DNA: TGTGCCTGGGGTGGAGGGGTCAACACTGAAGCTTTCTTT
J gene: TRBJ1-1
CDR3 length: 13
clone size: few
V gene: TRBV30
D gene: .

CDR3 protein: CASSQQGSGETQYF
CDR3 DNA: TGTGCCAGCTCTCAACAGGGGAGCGGAGAGACCCAGTACTTC
J gene: TRBJ2-5
CDR3 length: 14
clone size: .
V gene: TRBV18
D gene: TRBD1

CDR3 protein: CASRPGQGHQPQHF
CDR3 DNA: TGTGCCAGCAGGCCAGGACAGGGGCATCAGCCCCAGCATTTT
J gene: TRBJ1-5
CDR3 length: 14
clone size: .
V gene: TRBV6-6
D gene: TRBD1

CDR3 protein: CASSPRVAFF
CDR3 DNA: TGTGCCAGCAGCCCCCGGGTAGCTTTCTTT
J gene: TRBJ1-1
CDR3 length: 10
clone size: once
V gene: TRBV7-9
D gene: .

CDR3 protein: CASSQTALEQYF
CDR3 DNA: TGTGCCAGCAGTCAGACAGCCCTCGAGCAGTACTTC
J gene: TRBJ2-7
CDR3 length: 12
clone size: .
V gene: TRBV28
D gene: .

CDR3 protein: CASSTWGEGRHEQYF
CDR3 DNA: TGTGCCAGTAGTACATGGGGGGAGGGCCGCCACGAGCAGTACTTC
J gene: TRBJ2-7
CDR3 length: 15
clone size: .
V gene: TRBV19
D gene: TRBD2

CDR3 protein: CASSIDLRGAYEQYF
CDR3 DNA: TGTGCCAGTAGTATAGATCTGAGAGGGGCCTACGAGCAGTACTTC
J gene: TRBJ2-7
CDR3 length: 15
clone size: .
V gene: TRBV19
D gene: .